This T cell receptor beta chain was observed in a study of control samples from healthy donors and cancer patients. The data were produced by immunoSEQ multiplex PCR, yet TCRdb's version contains in-frame clones alone and is incomplete. The profile covers tens of thousands of clones, with 75% to 85% appearing a single time and 20% to 25% taken by the ten largest. Per the germline V gene, CDR1 is MNHEY and CDR2 is SVGAGI. V was pared by 2 bases and J by 6 bases, with 14 bases between. The CDR3 extends over 15 amino acids. Sequenced sample: PBMCs. This receptor was identified in a man aged 55 to 70 with colorectal cancer. The chain recombines TRBV6-5 with TRBJ2-4; maybe TRBD1 (6 bases). This CDR3 reads CASSYRGLGSNIQYF. CDR3 DNA: TGTGCCAGCAGTTACAGGGGGTTGGGGTCAAACATTCAGTACTTC.